A single sample is the source of the 24 T cell receptor beta chains below, sequenced in a study of long-term antiretroviral therapy in people with HIV. Investigators performed immunoSEQ version v3.0 at survey level. Using immunoSEQ multiplex PCR, the repertoire was profiled, and TCRdb retains in-frame clones only, with some absent. The sample records around 17,000 clones, around 89% being singletons. The sequences come from unsorted PBMCs, collected 6.9 years after starting antiretroviral therapy. These receptors originate from a middle-aged man with HIV.

The chain combines TRBV7-6 with TRBJ1-1; D possibly corresponds to TRBD1 (5 bases). CDR1 is SGHVS and CDR2 is FNYEAQ in the germline V gene. Trimming cost V 5 bases and J 4 bases, with 14 bases left between them. The length of the CDR3 is 14 residues. The CDR3 loop reads CASSPGDGVTEAFF. CDR3 in DNA: TGTGCCAGCAGCCCGGGGGACGGAGTCACTGAAGCTTTCTTT.

This chain connects TRBV5-6 to TRBJ2-1, with 13 bases identical to TRBD2. The CDR3 is 18 amino acids. V lost 2 bases, J lost 15 bases, and 20 bases stayed unmatched. Germline lookup yields CDR1 SGHDT and CDR2 YYEEEE. DNA for the CDR3: TGTGCCAGCAGCTTTAATAAACCGGGACTAGCGGGAATGGAGGGGCGGTTCTTC. This gives the protein CASSFNKPGLAGMEGRFF.

V and J are TRBV27 and TRBJ1-1, with 8 bases lining up with TRBD1. The CDR3 sequence is 15 residues long. Germline CDR1 MNHEY, CDR2 SMNVEV (reference sequence). Trimming removed 2 bases from V and 5 bases from J; junction bases left unmatched: 7. The CDR3 bases are TGTGCCAGCAGTTTAATGGGGACAGGTGGGACTGAAGCTTTCTTT. Its translation: CASSLMGTGGTEAFF.

The chain is built from TRBV28 and TRBJ2-5; D is perhaps TRBD2 (5 bases). V lost 8 bases to trimming and J lost 5 bases, with 12 bases between them. The CDR3 totals 12 residues. Germline CDR1 reads MDHEN; CDR2 reads SYDVKM. CDR3 region: CASQEDRETQYF. CDR3 DNA sequence: TGTGCCAGCCAGGAGGACCGGGAGACCCAGTACTTC.

V usage is TRBV18 and J usage is TRBJ2-3; the match to TRBD2 covers 7 bases. Germline CDR1 KGHSH, CDR2 LQKENI. CDR3 length: 13 amino acids. V lost 8 bases to trimming and J lost 2 bases; unmatched junction nucleotides: 4. In DNA, the CDR3 is TGTGCCAGCCTTCTAGCGGTCACAGATACGCAGTATTTT. The encoded protein is CASLLAVTDTQYF. Together with reference TRBV18 and TRBJ2-3, the CDR3 gives the full variable domain: NAGVMQNPRHLVRRRGQEARLRCSPMKGHSHVYWYRQLPEEGLKFMVYLQKENIIDESGMPKERFSAEFPKEGPSILRIQQVVRGDSAAYFCASLLAVTDTQYFGPGTRLTVL.

The chain couples TRBV9 to TRBJ2-1; possible D gene TRBD2, 5 bases. The CDR3 length is 15 residues. Germline V CDR1 and CDR2: SGDLS, YYNGEE. V was cut by 0 bases and J by 8 bases, with 15 bases left in between. CDR3 residues: CASSVVDGRWDEQFF. As DNA, the CDR3 is TGTGCCAGCAGCGTAGTCGATGGGAGATGGGATGAGCAGTTCTTC.

The chain combines TRBV15 with TRBJ1-1; tentative D call: TRBD1 (6 bases). The length of the CDR3 is 14 residues. Germline assignment: CDR1 LNHNV and CDR2 YYDKDF (reference sequence). The V gene lost 5 bases and the J gene lost 5 bases, with 15 bases spanning the gap. The CDR3 reads CATSGPNRETEAFF. The CDR3 nucleotides are TGTGCCACCAGCGGACCTAACAGGGAAACTGAAGCTTTCTTT.

V usage is TRBV27 and J usage is TRBJ1-2; TRBD1 agrees at 8 bases. V lost 2 bases and J lost 8; bases outside the gene matches: 7. This CDR3 spans 14 amino acids. The germline gives CDR1 MNHEY, CDR2 SMNVEV (reference sequence). The DNA of the CDR3 is TGTGCCAGCAGTTTAAGGCCCGGGACAGGCGGCTACACCTTC. Protein product: CASSLRPGTGGYTF.

The V and J genes are TRBV5-1 and TRBJ2-7; tentative D call: TRBD2 (5 bases). Germline values: CDR1 SGHRS, CDR2 YFSETQ. The CDR3 runs to 15 residues. V was shortened by 0 bases and J by 2 bases, with 12 bases between the two germline ends. The CDR3 bases are TGCGCCAGCAGCTTGGTGGGGAGCGCAACCTACGAGCAGTACTTC. It encodes CASSLVGSATYEQYF.

This chain uses TRBV6-6 with TRBJ1-1; a weak D match, TRBD1 (5 bases). Trimming pared 6 bases from V and 6 bases from J, leaving 11 bases between. The CDR3 sequence is 12 residues long. Germline lookup yields CDR1 MNHNY and CDR2 SVGAGI (reference sequence). This chain's CDR3 is CASSWQGAEAFF. CDR3 nucleotide sequence: TGTGCCAGCAGCTGGCAGGGCGCTGAAGCTTTCTTT.

J is TRBJ2-7 and V is TRBV15; tentatively, D is TRBD1 (5 bases). There are 16 residues in the CDR3. Germline values: CDR1 LNHNV, CDR2 YYDKDF (reference sequence). V lost 3 bases to trimming and J lost 2 bases, with 17 bases between them. CDR3 region: CATSSILGDSAYEQYF. The CDR3, as DNA: TGTGCCACCAGCAGTATTTTAGGAGACAGTGCCTACGAGCAGTACTTC.

The V call is TRBV5-1, the J call TRBJ2-1; TRBD1 matches at 12 bases. The V gene's germline CDR1 is SGHRS and CDR2 YFSETQ. The CDR3 spans 16 residues. J lost 8 bases, V lost 4 bases, and 10 bases had no gene match. CDR3 sequence reads: CASSDEGQGAGYEQFF. The CDR3 DNA sequence: TGCGCCAGCAGCGACGAGGGACAGGGGGCAGGCTATGAGCAGTTCTTC.

The V gene is TRBV27, the J gene TRBJ1-5, with D maybe TRBD1 (5 bases). Germline V gives CDR1 MNHEY, CDR2 SMNVEV (reference sequence). The CDR3 extends over 17 amino acids. V was shortened by 6 bases and J by 2 bases, with 20 bases between the two germline ends. Here the CDR3 DNA reads TGTGCCAGCAGACCGGGGACGGGGGTTTCGGGCAATCAGCCCCAGCATTTT. This codes for CASRPGTGVSGNQPQHF.

The rearrangement joins TRBV5-4 to TRBJ2-7; unclear D gene. Trimming pared 1 base from V and 0 bases from J, leaving 8 bases between. The CDR3 has 14 amino acids. Germline V CDR1 and CDR2: SGHNT, YYREEE (reference sequence). As DNA, the CDR3 is TGTGCCAGCAGCTTGATCTCCAACTCCTACGAGCAGTACTTC. Translating it yields CASSLISNSYEQYF.

This rearrangement joins TRBV11-2 to TRBJ2-5, with TRBD1 as a possible D gene (5 bases). Germline V gene data show CDR1 as SGHAT and CDR2 as FQNNGV. V was shortened by 1 base and J by 5 bases, with 17 bases between the two germline ends. This CDR3 region has 16 residues. CDR3 sequence (DNA): TGTGCCAGCAGCTTAGGCAAGGGGCTCGTTATGGAGACCCAGTACTTC. Protein sequence: CASSLGKGLVMETQYF.

The J gene is TRBJ2-1, the V gene TRBV7-6; D unresolved. The CDR3 sequence is 18 residues long. Germline lookup yields CDR1 SGHVS and CDR2 FNYEAQ. Trimming took off 1 base at V and 0 bases at J, with 16 bases between the two ends. This CDR3 reads CASSLVIVSGDSYNEQFF. The DNA of the CDR3 is TGTGCCAGCAGCTTAGTCATCGTATCCGGAGACTCCTACAATGAGCAGTTCTTC.

This chain joins TRBV7-3 and TRBJ2-7; D is unresolved. The CDR3 has 13 amino acids. CDR1 is SGHTA, CDR2 FQGTGA, per germline. Trimming pared 2 bases from V and 3 bases from J, leaving 8 bases between. Here the CDR3 reads CASSLGRNYEQYF. The CDR3 region has the DNA TGTGCCAGCAGCTTAGGACGGAACTACGAGCAGTACTTC.

The genes are TRBV9 and TRBJ2-5; 9 bases map to TRBD2. With V trimmed by 0 bases and J by 6 bases, 6 bases remained unmatched. Germline CDR1 reads SGDLS; CDR2 reads YYNGEE. The CDR3 has 15 residues. The CDR3: CASSVELAGLKTQYF. The DNA of the CDR3 is TGTGCCAGCAGCGTAGAACTAGCGGGCTTGAAGACCCAGTACTTC.

This clone was seen only once. The J gene is TRBJ2-5, the V gene TRBV5-1; D is unclear. Trimming shortened V by 0 bases and J by 5 bases, and 14 bases separated the two germline ends. The CDR3 is 15 residues long. CDR1 SGHRS and CDR2 YFSETQ come from the germline V gene. CDR3 DNA: TGCGCCAGCAGCTTGGATCCTTCAGGTGTGGAGACCCAGTACTTC. This gives the protein CASSLDPSGVETQYF.

The CDR3 sequence is CASSFGGTNTGELFF. CDR3 DNA: TGTGCCAGCAGCTTTGGCGGGACGAACACCGGGGAGCTGTTTTTT. The gene calls are TRBV7-2 and TRBJ2-2, with D possibly TRBD2 on 6 matching bases. The CDR3 has 15 residues. CDR1 and CDR2 (germline): SGHTA, FQGNSA. V was pared by 3 bases and J by 0 bases, with 8 bases between.

The chain combines TRBV7-6 with TRBJ2-7; 14 positions match TRBD2. Looked up from germline, CDR1 is SGHVS and CDR2 is FNYEAQ. The CDR3 extends over 18 amino acids. V lost 3 bases and J lost 0; bases outside the gene matches: 7. The CDR3 DNA sequence: TGTGCCAGCAGCTTGACTAGCGGGAGGGCTTTAAACTCCTACGAGCAGTACTTC. The encoded protein is CASSLTSGRALNSYEQYF.

The chain combines TRBV27 with TRBJ2-7, with 7 bases identical to TRBD1. The V gene end was trimmed by 6 bases and the J gene end by 2 bases; junction bases not matched to a gene: 10. The CDR3 has 15 residues. The germline gives CDR1 MNHEY, CDR2 SMNVEV (reference sequence). The CDR3 protein is CASSRVGTDTYEQYF. In DNA, the CDR3 is TGTGCCAGCAGCCGCGTTGGGACAGATACCTACGAGCAGTACTTC.

This clone was recorded once. The chain couples TRBV4-3 to TRBJ2-3; TRBD2 aligns across 8 bases. Trimming at V came to 0 bases and at J to 5 bases, leaving 10 bases not matched to a gene. CDR3 length equals 17 residues. Germline CDR1 LGHNA, CDR2 YSLEER. In DNA, the CDR3 is TGCGCCAGCAGCCAAGAATCGGCTAGCGGGTACGAAGATACGCAGTATTTT. Amino acids: CASSQESASGYEDTQYF.

This rearrangement joins TRBV10-3 to TRBJ2-3; 8 bases align to TRBD1. Germline lookup yields CDR1 ENHRY and CDR2 SYGVKD. V shed 2 bases, J shed 4 bases, and the junction held 5 bases outside the gene matches. The CDR3 runs 15 residues. The chain's CDR3 is CAISETGGSADTQYF. In nucleotides, the CDR3 is TGTGCCATCAGTGAGACAGGGGGTAGTGCAGATACGCAGTATTTT.